This T cell receptor beta chain emerged from a study of sequential checkpoint blockade in melanoma. About the research overall: Randomization was 1:1 between first-line nivolumab→ipilimumab and ipilimumab→nivolumab.

Treatment noted: randomized to nivolumab then ipilimumab (arm A) or the reverse (arm B). Assay used: immunoSEQ multiplex PCR; TCRdb lists only in-frame clones, some missing. The sample carries approximately 12,000 clones, 60% to 75% recorded once. Details on this clone: Sequence at one end of the junction differs from germline and may be a read error.

Germline V CDR1 and CDR2: MGHRA, YSYEKL. The CDR3 extends over 15 amino acids. The source is a human donor with melanoma. The V gene is TRBV4-1, the J gene TRBJ2-7, with TRBD2 matching 7 bases. The sequenced sample was CD8+ T cells sorted from blood (inferred from file names), obtained from a patient given nivolumab and ipilimumab in sequence. In DNA form, the CDR3 reads TGTGCCAGCAGCAGCGGGGAGGGAGGGGCTTCCGAGCAGTACTTC. It encodes CASSSGEGGASEQYF.